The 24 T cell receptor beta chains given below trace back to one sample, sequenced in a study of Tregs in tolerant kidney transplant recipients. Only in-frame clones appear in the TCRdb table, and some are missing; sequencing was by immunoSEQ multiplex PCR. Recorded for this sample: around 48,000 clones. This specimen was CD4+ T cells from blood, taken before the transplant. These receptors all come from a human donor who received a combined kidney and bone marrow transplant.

CDR3 amino acids: CASSPGTGPANEQFF. CDR3 DNA, as far as it was read: TGCGCCAGCAGCCCTGGGACAGGGCCAGCGAATGAG. The V call is TRBV5-1, the J call TRBJ2-1; 9 nucleotides match TRBD1. The read falls 3 residues short of the CDR3 end, and the missing part is taken from the germline J gene. The germline gives CDR1 SGHRS, CDR2 YFSETQ. The CDR3 spans 15 residues. The junction had 9 bases not matched to a gene; V was cut back by 4 bases and J by 7 bases.

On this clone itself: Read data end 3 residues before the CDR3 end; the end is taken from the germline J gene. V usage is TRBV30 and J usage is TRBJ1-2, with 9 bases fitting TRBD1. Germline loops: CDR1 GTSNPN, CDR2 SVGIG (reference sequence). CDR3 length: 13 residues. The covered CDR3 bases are TGTGCCTGGAGCTATGGGACAGGGCAGGGC. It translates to CAWSYGTGQG. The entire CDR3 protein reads CAWSYGTGQGYTF.

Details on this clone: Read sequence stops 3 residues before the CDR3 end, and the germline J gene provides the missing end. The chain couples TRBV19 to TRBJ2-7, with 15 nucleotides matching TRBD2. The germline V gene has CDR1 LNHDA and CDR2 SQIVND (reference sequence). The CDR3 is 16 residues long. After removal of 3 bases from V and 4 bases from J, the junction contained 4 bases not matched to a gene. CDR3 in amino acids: CASSMGLAGGVYEQYF. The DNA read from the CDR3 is TGTGCCAGTAGTATGGGACTAGCGGGAGGAGTTTACGAG.

CDR3 DNA, as far as it was read: TGCAGTGCTAGACGGACCGGGGAG. Protein sequence: CSARRTGE. The full-length CDR3 reads as CSARRTGELFF. The chain has TRBV20-1 and TRBJ2-2; D gene unclear. Sequencing ends 3 residues short of the CDR3 end; the germline J gene provides the rest. Trimming cost V 2 bases and J 5 bases, with 3 bases left between them. The CDR3 extends over 11 amino acids. CDR1 is DFQATT, CDR2 SNEGSKA, per germline (reference sequence).

CDR3 loop: CARSFDRVIANEQFF. CDR3 DNA, as far as it was read: TGTGCCAGAAGCTTCGACAGGGTGATAGCCAATGAG. The chain couples TRBV5-3 to TRBJ2-1, with TRBD1 matching over 7 bases. The observed sequence ends 3 residues before the CDR3 terminus, with the missing tail filled in from the germline J gene. TRBV5-3 is given ORF status, its function remaining uncertain. The length of the CDR3 is 15 residues. J lost 6 bases, V lost 2 bases, and 8 bases had no gene match.

The CDR3 bases that were read are TGTGCCAGCAGCTTAGTTATAAATTACGAG. Amino acid sequence: CASSLVINYE. From start to end, the CDR3 is CASSLVINYEQYF. This chain links TRBV7-2 with TRBJ2-7, with unresolved D. The read falls 3 residues short of the CDR3 end, and the missing part is taken from the germline J gene. CDR3 length: 13 residues. Germline V gene data show CDR1 as SGHTA and CDR2 as FQGNSA. Trimming took off 1 base at V and 4 bases at J, with 8 bases between the two ends.

The CDR3 loop is CASSPVTGAGELFF. The CDR3 DNA, read in part, is TGTGCCAGCAGCCCCGTGACAGGGGCGGGGGAG. The gene calls are TRBV7-8 and TRBJ2-2, with TRBD1 identical over 8 bases. The read ends 3 residues shy of where the CDR3 ends; the end is completed using the germline J gene. Germline CDR1 is SGHVS and CDR2 is FQNEAQ. CDR3 length: 14 residues. Trimming took 5 bases from V and 8 from J; bases not matched to a gene: 7.

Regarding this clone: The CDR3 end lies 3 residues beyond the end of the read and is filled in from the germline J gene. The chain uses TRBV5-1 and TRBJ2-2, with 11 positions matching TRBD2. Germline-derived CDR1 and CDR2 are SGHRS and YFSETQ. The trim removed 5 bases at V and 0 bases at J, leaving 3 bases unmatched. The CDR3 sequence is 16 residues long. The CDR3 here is CASRLAGEANTGELFF. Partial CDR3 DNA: TGCGCCAGCAGACTAGCGGGAGAGGCGAACACCGGGGAG.

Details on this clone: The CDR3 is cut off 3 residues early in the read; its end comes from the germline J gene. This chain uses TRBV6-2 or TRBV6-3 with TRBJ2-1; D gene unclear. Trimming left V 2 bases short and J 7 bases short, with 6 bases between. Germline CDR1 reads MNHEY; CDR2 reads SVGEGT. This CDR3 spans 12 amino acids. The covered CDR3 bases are TGTGCCAGCAGTTACCTAGAGAATGAG. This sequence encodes CASSYLENE. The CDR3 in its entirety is CASSYLENEQFF.

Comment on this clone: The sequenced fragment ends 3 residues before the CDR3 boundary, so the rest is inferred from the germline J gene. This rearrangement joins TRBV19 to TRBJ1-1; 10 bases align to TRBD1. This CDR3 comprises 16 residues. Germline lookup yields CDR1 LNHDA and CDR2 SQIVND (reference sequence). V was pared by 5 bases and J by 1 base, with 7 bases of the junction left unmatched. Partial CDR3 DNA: TGTGCCAGTAGTCCGCCCGGGGACAGGGGGAACACTGAA. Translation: CASSPPGDRGNTE. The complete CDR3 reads CASSPPGDRGNTEAFF.

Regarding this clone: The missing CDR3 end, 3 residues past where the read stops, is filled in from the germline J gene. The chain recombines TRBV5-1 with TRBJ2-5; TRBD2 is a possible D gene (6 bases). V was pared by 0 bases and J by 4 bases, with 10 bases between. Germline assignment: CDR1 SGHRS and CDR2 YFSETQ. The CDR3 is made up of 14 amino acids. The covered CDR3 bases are TGCGCCAGCAGCTTGGAACAGGAGGGAGAGACC. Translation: CASSLEQEGET. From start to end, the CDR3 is CASSLEQEGETQYF.

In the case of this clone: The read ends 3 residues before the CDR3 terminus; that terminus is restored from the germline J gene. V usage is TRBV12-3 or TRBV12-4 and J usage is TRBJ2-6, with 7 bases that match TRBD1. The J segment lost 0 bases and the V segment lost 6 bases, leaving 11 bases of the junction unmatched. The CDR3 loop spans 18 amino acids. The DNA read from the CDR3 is TGTGCCAGCAGCCCAACGACAGGGTCTCGCTCTGGGGCCAACGTC. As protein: CASSPTTGSRSGANV. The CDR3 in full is CASSPTTGSRSGANVLTF.

The CDR3 protein is CSASQGSNYGYTF. CDR3 bases read: TGCAGTGCTAGCCAGGGCTCTAACTATGGC. The V gene is TRBV20-1, the J gene TRBJ1-2; perhaps TRBD1 as D (5 bases). The CDR3 goes on 3 residues after the read ends, and that part is filled in from the germline J gene. In germline, CDR1 is DFQATT, CDR2 SNEGSKA (reference sequence). The germline V and J ends were trimmed by 3 bases and 0 bases, with 8 bases remaining between them. The CDR3 sequence is 13 residues long.

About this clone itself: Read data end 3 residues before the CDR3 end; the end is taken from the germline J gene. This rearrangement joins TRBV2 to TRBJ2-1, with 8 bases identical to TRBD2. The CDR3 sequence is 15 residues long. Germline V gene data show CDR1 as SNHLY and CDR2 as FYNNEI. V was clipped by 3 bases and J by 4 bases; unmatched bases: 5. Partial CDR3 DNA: TGTGCCAGCAGTGAGAGCGGGAGTTCTTACAATGAG. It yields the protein CASSESGSSYNE. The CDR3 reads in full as CASSESGSSYNEQFF. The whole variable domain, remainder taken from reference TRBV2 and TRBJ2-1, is EPEVTQTPSHQVTQMGQEVILRCVPISNHLYFYWYRQILGQKVEFLVSFYNNEISEKSEIFDDQFSVERPDGSNFTLKIRSTKLEDSAMYFCASSESGSSYNEQFFGPGTRLTVL.

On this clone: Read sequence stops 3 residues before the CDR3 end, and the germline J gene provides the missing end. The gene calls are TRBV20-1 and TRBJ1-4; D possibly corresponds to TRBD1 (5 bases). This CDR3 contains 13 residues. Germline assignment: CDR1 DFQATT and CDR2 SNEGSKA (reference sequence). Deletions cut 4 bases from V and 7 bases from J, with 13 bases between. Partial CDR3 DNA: TGCAGTGCTATAGATAGGGGCAGTGAAAAA. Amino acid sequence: CSAIDRGSEK. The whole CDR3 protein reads CSAIDRGSEKLFF.

The CDR3 protein is CASSRGRGLANYEQYF. Partial CDR3 DNA: TGTGCCAGCAGTCGCGGAAGGGGCCTAGCGAACTACGAG. The chain couples TRBV7-3 to TRBJ2-7; the D gene is possibly TRBD2 (6 bases). The read finishes 3 residues shy of the CDR3 end, and the germline J gene is used to complete it. The length of the CDR3 is 16 residues. The V end was cut by 6 bases, the J end by 3 bases, with 21 bases between. Germline loops: CDR1 SGHTA, CDR2 FQGTGA.

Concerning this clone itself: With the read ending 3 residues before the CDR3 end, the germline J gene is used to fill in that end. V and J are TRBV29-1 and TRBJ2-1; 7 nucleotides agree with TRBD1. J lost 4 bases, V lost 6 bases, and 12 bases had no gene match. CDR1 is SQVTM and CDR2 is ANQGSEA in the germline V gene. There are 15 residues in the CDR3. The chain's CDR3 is CSVTYPGQSYNEQFF. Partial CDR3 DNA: TGCAGCGTGACGTACCCGGGACAGTCATACAATGAG.

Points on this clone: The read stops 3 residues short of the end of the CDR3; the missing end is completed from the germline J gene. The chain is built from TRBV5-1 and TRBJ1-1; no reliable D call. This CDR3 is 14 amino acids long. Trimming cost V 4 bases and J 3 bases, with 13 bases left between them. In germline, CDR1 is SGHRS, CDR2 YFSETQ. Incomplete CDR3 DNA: TGCGCCAGCAGCACCCAGGTTGGCGACACTGAA. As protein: CASSTQVGDTE. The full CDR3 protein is CASSTQVGDTEAFF.

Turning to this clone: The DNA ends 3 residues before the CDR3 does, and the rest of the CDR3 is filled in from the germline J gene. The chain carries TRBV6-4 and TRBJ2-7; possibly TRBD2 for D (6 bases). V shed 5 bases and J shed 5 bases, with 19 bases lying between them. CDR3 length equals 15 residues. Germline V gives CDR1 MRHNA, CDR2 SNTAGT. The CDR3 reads CASSPLASPLHEQYF. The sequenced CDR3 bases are TGTGCCAGCAGTCCTCTAGCGTCACCACTCCACGAG.

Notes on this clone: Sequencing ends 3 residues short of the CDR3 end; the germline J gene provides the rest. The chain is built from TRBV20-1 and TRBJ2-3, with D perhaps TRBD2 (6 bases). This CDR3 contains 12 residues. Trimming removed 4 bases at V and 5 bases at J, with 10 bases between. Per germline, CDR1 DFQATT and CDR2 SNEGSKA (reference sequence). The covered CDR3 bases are TGCAGTGCTATTAGCGGAGTAGATACG. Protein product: CSAISGVDT. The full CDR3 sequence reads CSAISGVDTQYF.

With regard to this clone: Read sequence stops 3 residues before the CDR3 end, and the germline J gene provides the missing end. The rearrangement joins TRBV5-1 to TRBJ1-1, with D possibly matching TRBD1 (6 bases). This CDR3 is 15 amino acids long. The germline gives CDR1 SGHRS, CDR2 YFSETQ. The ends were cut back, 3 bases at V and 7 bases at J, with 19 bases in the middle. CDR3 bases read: TGCGCCAGCAGCTGGGGGAGGGGGTTGCAAGGTGAA. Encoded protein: CASSWGRGLQGE. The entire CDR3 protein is CASSWGRGLQGEAFF. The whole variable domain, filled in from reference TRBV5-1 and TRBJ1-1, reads KAGVTQTPRYLIKTRGQQVTLSCSPISGHRSVSWYQQTPGQGLQFLFEYFSETQRNKGNFPGRFSGRQFSNSRSEMNVSTLELGDSALYLCASSWGRGLQGEAFFGQGTRLTVV.

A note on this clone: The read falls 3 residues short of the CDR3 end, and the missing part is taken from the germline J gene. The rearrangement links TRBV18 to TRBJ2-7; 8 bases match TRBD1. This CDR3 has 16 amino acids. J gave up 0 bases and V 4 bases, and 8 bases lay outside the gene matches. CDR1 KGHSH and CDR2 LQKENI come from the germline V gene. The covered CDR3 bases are TGTGCCAGCTCACTGTCGACAGGGGTAGGCTCCTACGAG. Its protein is CASSLSTGVGSYE. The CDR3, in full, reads CASSLSTGVGSYEQYF. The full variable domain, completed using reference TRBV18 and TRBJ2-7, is NAGVMQNPRHLVRRRGQEARLRCSPMKGHSHVYWYRQLPEEGLKFMVYLQKENIIDESGMPKERFSAEFPKEGPSILRIQQVVRGDSAAYFCASSLSTGVGSYEQYFGPGTRLTVT.

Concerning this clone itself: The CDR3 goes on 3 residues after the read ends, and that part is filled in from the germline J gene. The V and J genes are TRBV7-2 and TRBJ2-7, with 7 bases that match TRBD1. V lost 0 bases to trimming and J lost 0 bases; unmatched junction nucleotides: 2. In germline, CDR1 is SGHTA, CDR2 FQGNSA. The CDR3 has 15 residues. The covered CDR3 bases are TGTGCCAGCAGCTTAGCCACAGGGGTCTCCTACGAG. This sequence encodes CASSLATGVSYE. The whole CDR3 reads CASSLATGVSYEQYF.

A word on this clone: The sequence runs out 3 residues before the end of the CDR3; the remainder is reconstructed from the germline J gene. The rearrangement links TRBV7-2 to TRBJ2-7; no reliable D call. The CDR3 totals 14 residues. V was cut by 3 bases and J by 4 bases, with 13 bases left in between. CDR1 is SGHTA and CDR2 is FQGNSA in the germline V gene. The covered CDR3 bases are TGTGCCAGCAGCTTGATACCAGAGATTTACGAG. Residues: CASSLIPEIYE. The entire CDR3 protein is CASSLIPEIYEQYF.